Below are 16 T cell receptor beta chains sequenced from a single sample in a study of blood T cell repertoires in COVID-19. Sequencing was performed with immunoSEQ multiplex PCR; in TCRdb, only in-frame clones are kept and a portion is missing. Among about 52,000 clones listed, around nine tenths were seen once. Sequencing was carried out using peripheral blood. All receptors derive from a man at least 80 years old with active or convalescent COVID-19.

The J gene is TRBJ1-1, the V gene TRBV5-1; D not certain. Germline CDR1 is SGHRS and CDR2 is YFSETQ. The CDR3 runs to 15 residues. Between the trimmed V and J ends, which lost 3 bases and 1 base, there was a span of 13 bases. CDR3 DNA: TGCGCCAGCAGCTCCGGTGGAAGACAGAACACTGAAGCTTTCTTT. Its translation is CASSSGGRQNTEAFF.

The V call is TRBV2, the J call TRBJ2-2; maybe TRBD2 (5 bases). Trimming stripped 6 bases from V and 0 bases from J, with 11 bases between. Germline CDR1 and CDR2: SNHLY and FYNNEI. This CDR3 has 15 residues. Here the CDR3 DNA reads TGTGCCAGCAGGCGGACTCCGACGAACACCGGGGAGCTGTTTTTT. As protein: CASRRTPTNTGELFF. Drawing the rest from reference TRBV2 and TRBJ2-2, the complete variable domain is EPEVTQTPSHQVTQMGQEVILRCVPISNHLYFYWYRQILGQKVEFLVSFYNNEISEKSEIFDDQFSVERPDGSNFTLKIRSTKLEDSAMYFCASRRTPTNTGELFFGEGSRLTVL.

This rearrangement joins TRBV3-1 (or the pseudogene TRBV3-2) to TRBJ1-1, with TRBD1 matching 7 bases. After removal of 5 bases from V and 6 bases from J, the junction contained 9 bases not matched to a gene. This CDR3 contains 14 residues. CDR1 and CDR2 from the germline V gene are LGHDT and YNNKEL (reference sequence). The CDR3 loop is CASSSSTGNPEAFF. The CDR3 DNA reads TGTGCCAGCAGCTCGTCGACAGGGAATCCTGAAGCTTTCTTT.

The chain recombines TRBV7-2 with TRBJ2-1; the match to TRBD2 covers 12 bases. The V and J ends lost 2 bases and 8 bases, in that order; junction bases with no gene match: 7. The germline V gene encodes CDR1 SGHTA and CDR2 FQGNSA. This CDR3 region has 16 residues. In DNA form, the CDR3 reads TGTGCCAGCAGCTTAAGCGGACTAGCGGGAATATATGAGCAGTTCTTC. Translation: CASSLSGLAGIYEQFF.

This clone showed up just once. This chain links TRBV18 with TRBJ2-3; D is perhaps TRBD1 (6 bases). This CDR3 has 14 residues. V shed 4 bases and J shed 3 bases, with 11 bases lying between them. Looked up from germline, CDR1 is KGHSH and CDR2 is LQKENI. CDR3 coding DNA: TGTGCCAGCTCACGGCAACAGGGAACAGATACGCAGTATTTT. Translated, it gives CASSRQQGTDTQYF.

The gene calls are TRBV2 and TRBJ1-5, with 11 nucleotides matching TRBD1. The CDR3 runs to 15 residues. V shed 5 bases, J shed 2 bases, and the junction held 2 bases outside the gene matches. Per the germline V gene, CDR1 is SNHLY and CDR2 is FYNNEI. The DNA for the CDR3 is TGTGCCAGCAGTAGGGACAGGGGGGGCAATCAGCCCCAGCATTTT. Protein product: CASSRDRGGNQPQHF. Using reference TRBV2 and TRBJ1-5 for the parts outside the CDR3, the full variable domain is EPEVTQTPSHQVTQMGQEVILRCVPISNHLYFYWYRQILGQKVEFLVSFYNNEISEKSEIFDDQFSVERPDGSNFTLKIRSTKLEDSAMYFCASSRDRGGNQPQHFGDGTRLSIL.

The chain recombines TRBV6-5 with TRBJ2-7; the D is unclear. CDR1 is MNHEY and CDR2 is SVGAGI in the germline V gene. The ends were cut back, 6 bases at V and 2 bases at J, with 8 bases in the middle. CDR3 length: 12 residues. In nucleotides, the CDR3 is TGTGCCAGCAGGGGCGTCACCTACGAGCAGTACTTC. Translation: CASRGVTYEQYF.

V usage is TRBV19 and J usage is TRBJ1-5; tentatively, D is TRBD1 (6 bases). The V gene's germline CDR1 is LNHDA and CDR2 SQIVND (reference sequence). The CDR3 runs 18 residues. V was trimmed by 7 bases and J by 1 base, leaving 23 bases between them. The DNA of the CDR3 is TGTGCCAGTAAAATCACAGGGACCCTTTCGGGCAGCAATCAGCCCCAGCATTTT. Amino acids: CASKITGTLSGSNQPQHF.

V is TRBV6-5 and J is TRBJ2-7, with unresolved D. Germline lookup yields CDR1 MNHEY and CDR2 SVGAGI. The CDR3 is 16 amino acids. Trimming removed 0 bases from V and 5 bases from J, with 17 bases in between. The CDR3 sequence is CASSYSYAPVVDEQYF. The DNA for the CDR3 is TGTGCCAGCAGTTACTCGTACGCTCCGGTTGTCGACGAGCAGTACTTC.

J is TRBJ2-3 and V is TRBV12-3 or TRBV12-4; 13 bases agree with TRBD2. CDR3 length: 12 residues. V lost 4 bases, J lost 15 bases, and 4 bases stayed unmatched. For the CDR3, the DNA is TGTGCCAGCAGTTCGGGACTAGCGGGATTATATTTT. Protein product: CASSSGLAGLYF.

J is TRBJ2-5 and V is TRBV28; D possibly corresponds to TRBD2 (5 bases). The V end was cut by 2 bases, the J end by 0 bases, with 19 bases between. In germline, CDR1 is MDHEN, CDR2 SYDVKM. The CDR3 is made up of 18 amino acids. In DNA form, the CDR3 reads TGTGCCAGCAGTTTAGGTTTTCGGAGGTTTTCGTACCAAGAGACCCAGTACTTC. It translates to CASSLGFRRFSYQETQYF.

The chain combines TRBV28 with TRBJ2-7; 7 nucleotides agree with TRBD2. CDR1 and CDR2 (germline): MDHEN, SYDVKM. The CDR3 spans 14 residues. J gave up 2 bases and V 9 bases, and 10 bases lay outside the gene matches. CDR3 sequence reads: CASQPASGTYEQYF. Written as DNA, the CDR3 is TGTGCCAGTCAACCGGCTAGCGGTACCTACGAGCAGTACTTC.

Written as DNA, the CDR3 is TGTGCCAGCAGTTTAAACAGGGGGCGTCGGGAGCAGTACTTC. It encodes CASSLNRGRREQYF. J is TRBJ2-7 and V is TRBV27; 9 nucleotides agree with TRBD1. With 2 bases clipped from V and 7 bases from J, the junction kept 6 bases outside the gene matches. CDR1 and CDR2 (germline): MNHEY, SMNVEV (reference sequence). The CDR3 is 14 residues long.

The chain employs TRBV15 and TRBJ2-7; D is unclear. The CDR3 sequence is 14 residues long. The germline V gene encodes CDR1 LNHNV and CDR2 YYDKDF (reference sequence). The ends were cut back, 0 bases at V and 2 bases at J, with 8 bases in the middle. Here the CDR3 DNA reads TGTGCCACCAGCAGAGATTTGGCAGCCTACGAGCAGTACTTC. Residues: CATSRDLAAYEQYF.

The sample holds a few counts of this clone. The chain recombines TRBV5-4 with TRBJ2-2; tentatively, D is TRBD2 (5 bases). Deletions cut 0 bases from V and 7 bases from J, with 10 bases between. The CDR3 extends over 14 amino acids. CDR1 SGHNT and CDR2 YYREEE come from the germline V gene (reference sequence). The CDR3 bases are TGTGCCAGCAGCTTGGCCGGTGCGGGCGGGGAGCTGTTTTTT. Protein product: CASSLAGAGGELFF.

The CDR3 nucleotides read TGTGCCAGCAGTGAAAGGGGGCAAGGTTATAAGACTGAAGCTTTCTTT. It encodes CASSERGQGYKTEAFF. V usage is TRBV2 and J usage is TRBJ1-1; 7 nucleotides match TRBD1. Germline V gene data show CDR1 as SNHLY and CDR2 as FYNNEI. Trimming at V came to 2 bases and at J to 5 bases, leaving 11 bases not matched to a gene. The CDR3 runs to 16 residues.